This T cell receptor (beta chain) was profiled in a study of blood T cell repertoires in COVID-19. Whole-study context: Spain, Italy and the United States supplied samples that represented acute and convalescent COVID-19. PBMCs, B-cell-depleted T cells, or T cells were the source of the cDNA or gDNA that made up the material.

This CDR3 spans 15 amino acids. V shed 2 bases, J shed 4 bases, and the junction held 2 bases outside the gene matches. Germline values: CDR1 MNHNY, CDR2 SVGAGI (reference sequence). In the authors' workflow: For nucleated cells, counts were estimated from reference gene primer amplification. Clones were read by immunoSEQ multiplex PCR, and TCRdb kept only the in-frame ones, dropping some. That table furnishes V, J and clone size, whereas the DNA furnished D and trimming. The profile shows around 200,000 clones, roughly nine tenths of them singletons. J is TRBJ1-1 and V is TRBV6-6; 12 bases are shared with TRBD1. The receptor's source is a man aged 65-85 years with active or convalescent COVID-19. Sample: peripheral blood. CDR3 region: CASSYGTGGITEAFF. The CDR3 coding sequence is TGTGCCAGCAGTTACGGGACAGGGGGCATCACTGAAGCTTTCTTT.